These T cell receptor beta chains were read from a single sample in a study of CD8 T cells in Susac syndrome. TCRdb independently ran MiXCR on the immunoSEQ multiplex PCR reads; one entry per CDR3 protein. The table shows under 200,000 distinct CDR3 sequences, with about 95% occurring only once. Sequenced: CD8+ T cells from PBMCs. These receptors were taken from a human donor with multiple sclerosis. Both conserved end residues are part of each CDR3. Where a row states a size, it is once, few, many or the class of an expanded clone; other rows omit it.

j_call v_call cdr3_length clone_size cdr3_aa
TRBJ2-5 TRBV7-9 13 once CASSNYRRETQYF
TRBJ2-7 TRBV2 14 . CASRTDRGSYEQYF
TRBJ2-5 TRBV15 14 . CATSRERGSETQYF
TRBJ2-3 TRBV11-2 16 . CASSTRTSGRSDTQYF
TRBJ1-5 TRBV5-1 13 . CASSLVSGQPQHF
TRBJ2-1 TRBV9 15 . CASSVGASGGAEQFF
TRBJ2-1 TRBV2 11 . CATKGHNEQFF
TRBJ2-1 TRBV29-1 14 few CSATSGSSYNEQFF
TRBJ2-7 TRBV12-3/TRBV12-4 12 . CASSLIRDEQYF
TRBJ1-1 TRBV7-9 12 . CASSQGAIEAFF
TRBJ1-1 TRBV19 13 few CASSPGHLTEAFF
TRBJ2-3 TRBV13 14 . CASSLGLMRDTQYF
TRBJ2-3 TRBV7-9 15 . CASSDSGGAADTQYF
TRBJ1-2 TRBV20-1 14 . CSARPSGVDYGYTF
TRBJ2-5 TRBV29-1 12 . CSVSPPQETQYF
TRBJ2-7 TRBV7-9 14 . CASSPARGVGEQYF
TRBJ2-1 TRBV11-3 16 . CASSLEWTSGYNEQFF
TRBJ2-1 TRBV9 19 . CASSVVGRLQSFSYNEQFF
TRBJ2-3 TRBV7-8 16 . CASSSIAGGLADTQYF
TRBJ1-5 TRBV12-5 16 . CASGLGTRGDNQPQHF
TRBJ2-2 TRBV4-2 15 . CASSQSRRGHGELFF
TRBJ1-1 TRBV7-9 14 . CASTKKRENTEAFF
TRBJ2-2 TRBV9 13 . CASSEGPAGELFF
TRBJ2-7 TRBV7-9 12 . CASSLATYEQYF
TRBJ2-1 TRBV14 14 . CASSQLGTLNEQFF
TRBJ2-3 TRBV13 14 . CASGETSGTDTQYF
TRBJ2-1 TRBV7-3 16 . CASSVRTSGFADEQFF
TRBJ2-7 TRBV20-1 15 . CSARNRLEHPYEQYF
TRBJ2-5 TRBV9 16 once CASSGAKIAGEETQYF
TRBJ1-2 TRBV3-1 14 . CASSQDSGFYGYTF
TRBJ2-7 TRBV28 13 . CASNPTSGRGQYF
TRBJ2-7 TRBV4-1 15 . CASSPQTGTSYEQYF
TRBJ2-7 TRBV7-9 17 . CASSFPALRETPYEQYF
TRBJ2-2 TRBV27 17 . CASSLSVTGGSSGELFF
TRBJ1-1 TRBV5-6 15 . CASSSWSGVQSEAFF
TRBJ2-7 TRBV27 13 once CASSPGSPGEQYF
TRBJ1-1 TRBV7-9 14 . CASSGGGAVTEAFF
TRBJ1-1 TRBV19 12 . CASSPDRIEAFF
TRBJ2-3 TRBV3-1 16 . CASSQFVGDSTDTQYF
TRBJ1-1 TRBV5-4 15 . CASSSNRGGNTEAFF
TRBJ2-7 TRBV4-2 15 . CASSQVERGNYEQYF
TRBJ2-7 TRBV9 15 . CASSVGGSNIDEQYF
TRBJ1-4 TRBV14 14 . CASSQGDSNEKLFF
TRBJ1-2 TRBV6-5 15 . CASSFSRTGGYGYTF
TRBJ2-5 TRBV4-2 15 . CASGSWTASWETQYF
TRBJ2-1 TRBV3-1 14 . CASSQAPVVNEQFF
TRBJ2-7 TRBV29-1 15 . CSVALTSGGTYEQYF
TRBJ2-7 TRBV3-1 15 . CASSQDRGVLIEQYF
TRBJ1-3 TRBV20-1 15 . CSARGSGYSGNTIYF
TRBJ2-3 TRBV6-6 12 . CASSSSMDTQYF
TRBJ2-1 TRBV5-4 16 . CASRAGVAVSYNEQFF
TRBJ2-7 TRBV15 15 once CATSTSPKGHYEQYF
TRBJ2-1 TRBV5-1 18 once CASSPRTGPESSYNEQFF
TRBJ1-2 TRBV20-1 14 . CSAMYSGTAHGYTF